This T cell receptor (beta chain) was sequenced during a study of cytomegalovirus exposure and HLA in healthy donors. Study background: According to later analysis, the same platform produced the roughly 110 validation and 666 first-cohort repertoires.

This clone appeared a single time. As yet, its antigen is unknown. Study results and limitations: The study found most TCR sequences rare, yet found some public TCRs in many donors. Overall, around 150 TCR beta chains were annotated as cytomegalovirus-associated. A subsequent analysis found that TCR clusters from the first cohort also tended to co-occur in the 120 or so validation repertoires, with 90% to 95% of cluster scores above 0.

Using immunoSEQ multiplex PCR, the repertoire was profiled, and TCRdb retains in-frame clones only, with some absent. The data hold about 220,000 clones, with over 80% observed a single time. The clonotype was recovered from a woman younger than 45 in good health and CMV-seropositive. The sequencing sample was made of PBMCs.

The CDR3 sequence is CASSPGDSGYTF. CDR3 bases: TGTGCCAGCTCACCCGGGGATTCTGGCTACACCTTC. This chain connects TRBV18 to TRBJ1-2; D gene unclear. Looked up from germline, CDR1 is KGHSH and CDR2 is LQKENI. This CDR3 has 12 amino acids. The V end was cut by 3 bases, the J end by 7 bases, with 9 bases between.